The subject of this entry is one T cell receptor (beta chain). The antigen is undetermined. A CD45RA+ naive subset and a CD45RA-negative memory subset were split from CD4+ cells. The data stem from a study of shared clonotypes between healthy human individuals. Study in general: Each donor's CD8 memory used one plate, CD8 naive two, each CD4 subset three.

Findings and limits, study-wide: The donor pool, a small one, limited the genetic and exposure-history diversity represented.

Assay: immunoSEQ multiplex PCR; the TCRdb copy retains only in-frame clones and omits some. This table holds roughly 2.2 million clones, approximately 90% found once. Sequenced: naive CD4+ T cells from PBMCs. Regarding subset: CD45RA+ positively selected. This clonotype originated in a young man in good health. Some clones in this sample may be carry-over from other donors' samples.

The CDR3 nucleotides are TGTGCCAGCAGCAGGCCAGGGGTTAGCACAGATACGCAGTATTTT. Encoded protein: CASSRPGVSTDTQYF. The chain carries TRBV27 and TRBJ2-3, with D tentatively TRBD1 (6 bases). Germline values: CDR1 MNHEY, CDR2 SMNVEV (reference sequence). The CDR3 runs 15 residues. Trimming removed 6 bases from V and 0 bases from J, with 13 bases in between.